The 9 T cell receptor beta chains reported below all come from one sample, sequenced in a study of T-cell reconstitution after alpha-beta-depleted transplantation in children. Preparing the TCRbeta library involved the use of unique molecular identifiers. Via MiXCR, TCRdb re-called the PCR reads, giving one row per CDR3 protein. Of about 980,000 distinct CDR3 sequences detected, less than 30% appear once; the ten largest clones hold roughly 31%. Specimen: PBMCs, mostly from graft donor cells, collected 360 days after TCRalphabeta/CD19-depleted stem cell transplant. The receptors derive from a boy under three years old who had a stem cell transplant for SCID, so the T cells may come from the graft donor.

This chain connects TRBV7-8 to TRBJ1-1; possible D gene TRBD1, 5 bases. The germline CDR1 and CDR2 sequences are SGHVS and FQNEAQ. V lost 3 bases to trimming and J lost 6 bases, with 17 bases between them. This CDR3 contains 15 residues. The CDR3 region is CASSFGRRGPAEAFF. In DNA form, the CDR3 reads TGTGCCAGCAGCTTCGGGCGGCGGGGACCGGCTGAAGCTTTCTTT. Based on the CDR3 plus reference TRBV7-8 and TRBJ1-1, the full variable domain is GAGVSQSPRYKVAKRGQDVALRCDPISGHVSLFWYQQALGQGPEFLTYFQNEAQLDKSGLPSDRFFAERPEGSVSTLKIQRTQQEDSAVYLCASSFGRRGPAEAFFGQGTRLTVV.

The V and J genes are TRBV20-1 and TRBJ2-7; 10 bases fit TRBD1. Germline V gene lookup returns CDR1 DFQATT and CDR2 SNEGSKA (reference sequence). The CDR3 consists of 17 residues. After removal of 1 base from V and 0 bases from J, the junction contained 9 bases not matched to a gene. CDR3 coding DNA: TGCAGTGCTAGAGTGCGGGACAGGGGAAGGGGCTCCTACGAGCAGTACTTC. Translated: CSARVRDRGRGSYEQYF.

V usage is TRBV29-1 and J usage is TRBJ1-3, with a possible D match to TRBD1 (5 bases). V lost 4 bases to trimming and J lost 4 bases, with 8 bases between them. In germline, CDR1 is SQVTM, CDR2 ANQGSEA. The CDR3 totals 12 residues. CDR3 nucleotide sequence: TGCAGCGTTGGGGAGGGGGGAAACACCATATATTTT. This encodes CSVGEGGNTIYF.

The chain carries TRBV4-3 and TRBJ2-1, with D possibly matching TRBD1 (5 bases). V gave up 0 bases and J gave up 3 bases, with 15 bases separating them. Germline CDR1 and CDR2: LGHNA and YSLEER. The CDR3 consists of 17 residues. CDR3 DNA sequence: TGCGCCAGCAGCCAAGATGTGGGCAGGGTGGTCTACAATGAGCAGTTCTTC. Translation: CASSQDVGRVVYNEQFF.

This clonotype was counted only a few times. V gene TRBV7-2 combines with J gene TRBJ2-1, with D possibly TRBD1 on 6 matching bases. V lost 0 bases to trimming and J lost 2 bases, with 8 bases between them. This CDR3 contains 15 residues. The germline V gene encodes CDR1 SGHTA and CDR2 FQGNSA. Here the CDR3 DNA reads TGTGCCAGCAGCTTAGCCGGACAGACCTACAATGAGCAGTTCTTC. Amino acid sequence: CASSLAGQTYNEQFF.

This clonotype was recorded many times. The chain couples TRBV5-1 to TRBJ2-1, with unresolved D. The V end lost 4 bases, the J end lost 2 bases, and 19 bases lay between the germline ends. CDR3 length: 17 amino acids. Germline V gene data show CDR1 as SGHRS and CDR2 as YFSETQ. The DNA for the CDR3 is TGCGCCAGCAGCCAACTAAATGACACTGTGGCCTACAATGAGCAGTTCTTC. It encodes CASSQLNDTVAYNEQFF. The whole variable domain, remainder taken from reference TRBV5-1 and TRBJ2-1, is KAGVTQTPRYLIKTRGQQVTLSCSPISGHRSVSWYQQTPGQGLQFLFEYFSETQRNKGNFPGRFSGRQFSNSRSEMNVSTLELGDSALYLCASSQLNDTVAYNEQFFGPGTRLTVL.

The V call is TRBV5-6, the J call TRBJ2-4, with TRBD1 matching over 7 bases. V was pared by 0 bases and J by 14 bases, with 8 bases of the junction left unmatched. The CDR3 extends over 13 amino acids. Germline-derived CDR1 and CDR2 are SGHDT and YYEEEE. CDR3 coding DNA: TGTGCCAGCAGCTTGGAGGGGGCCGGGACAAAGTACTTC. It codes for CASSLEGAGTKYF.

V is TRBV5-1 and J is TRBJ2-1; D not resolved. Germline V gene lookup returns CDR1 SGHRS and CDR2 YFSETQ. This CDR3 is 14 amino acids long. V was shortened by 1 base and J by 5 bases, with 10 bases between the two germline ends. CDR3 in DNA: TGCGCCAGCAGCTTGTGGGGTGCCGACAATGAGCAGTTCTTC. This encodes CASSLWGADNEQFF.

This rearrangement joins TRBV29-1 to TRBJ2-2, with D tentatively TRBD2 (5 bases). V lost 7 bases and J 0 bases, leaving 9 bases between the germline ends. The CDR3 extends over 13 amino acids. The germline V gene has CDR1 SQVTM and CDR2 ANQGSEA. The CDR3 bases are TGCAGCGCCAGGACTTCGAACACCGGGGAGCTGTTTTTT. Translation: CSARTSNTGELFF.